One sample yielded the 26 T cell receptor beta chains listed below, sequenced in a study of blood T cell repertoires in COVID-19. Sequencing used immunoSEQ multiplex PCR; TCRdb keeps in-frame clones, though not all of them. Among some 200,000 clones listed, around four fifths were seen once. Sequences were obtained from PBMCs or T cells enriched from blood (not recorded which). These receptors were taken from a man aged 35-49 years who had recovered from COVID-19.

This chain links TRBV10-2 with TRBJ1-5; a possible D gene is TRBD1 (5 bases). CDR1 and CDR2 (germline): WSHSY, SAAADI. V lost 10 bases and J lost 2, with 18 bases in between. CDR3 length: 15 amino acids. In DNA form, the CDR3 reads TGCGCCACTCATTCGGGGGGGTCGGGCAATCAGCCCCAGCATTTT. It specifies CATHSGGSGNQPQHF.

This sequence joins TRBV5-1 and TRBJ2-1; 11 nucleotides agree with TRBD2. The CDR3 extends over 15 amino acids. CDR1 and CDR2 from the germline V gene are SGHRS and YFSETQ. After removal of 7 bases from V and 5 bases from J, the junction contained 8 bases not matched to a gene. For the CDR3, the DNA is TGCGCCAGCCGTCCGGGACTAGCGGAGAACAATGAGCAGTTCTTC. This sequence encodes CASRPGLAENNEQFF.

V gene TRBV5-1 combines with J gene TRBJ1-4; 9 bases fit TRBD1. The CDR3 is made up of 14 amino acids. Germline V CDR1 and CDR2: SGHRS, YFSETQ. The junction had 3 bases not matched to a gene; V was cut back by 1 base and J by 8 bases. In DNA form, the CDR3 reads TGCGCCAGCAGCTTGAACAGGGGGCTCGAAAAACTGTTTTTT. It is translated as CASSLNRGLEKLFF.

V is TRBV29-1 and J is TRBJ1-1; 8 bases align to TRBD1. Germline-derived CDR1 and CDR2 are SQVTM and ANQGSEA. The CDR3 spans 12 residues. The J segment lost 10 bases and the V segment lost 4 bases, leaving 8 bases of the junction unmatched. Written as DNA, the CDR3 is TGCAGCGTTGCGACAGGGGCTAGTAGAGCTTTCTTT. Its translation is CSVATGASRAFF.

This clone occurred a few times. This CDR3 is CASTSPPSRAVTEAFF. DNA for the CDR3: TGTGCCAGCACCTCACCCCCCAGCAGGGCCGTTACTGAAGCTTTCTTT. V is TRBV27 and J is TRBJ1-1, with D perhaps matching TRBD1 (5 bases). V was trimmed by 7 bases and J by 5 bases, leaving 23 bases between them. The germline V gene has CDR1 MNHEY and CDR2 SMNVEV (reference sequence). The CDR3 is 16 residues long.

This sequence joins TRBV18 and TRBJ2-2, with 7 positions matching TRBD1. The CDR3 consists of 14 residues. The germline CDR1 and CDR2 sequences are KGHSH and LQKENI. J was trimmed by 6 bases and V by 3 bases; bases with no gene match: 4. DNA for the CDR3: TGTGCCAGCTCACCTTACAGGGGTCCCGGGGAGCTGTTTTTT. Its protein product is CASSPYRGPGELFF.

The CDR3: CASSSGTGSNQPQHF. CDR3 in DNA: TGTGCCAGCAGTTCCGGGACTGGGAGCAATCAGCCCCAGCATTTT. The rearrangement links TRBV2 to TRBJ1-5; a weak D match, TRBD1 (5 bases). CDR3 length: 15 amino acids. V was trimmed by 5 bases and J by 1 base, leaving 12 bases between them. Germline V gives CDR1 SNHLY, CDR2 FYNNEI.

This clone appeared a few times. CDR3 in amino acids: CASSQGTETYNEQFF. CDR3 DNA: TGCGCCAGCAGCCAAGGGACAGAAACATACAATGAGCAGTTCTTC. The rearrangement joins TRBV4-1 to TRBJ2-1; D perhaps matches TRBD1 (6 bases). CDR1 is MGHRA and CDR2 is YSYEKL in the germline V gene. The CDR3 totals 15 residues. V was cut by 1 base and J by 4 bases, with 11 bases left in between.

CDR3 loop: CASGLERVTGGTGELFF. CDR3 nucleotides: TGTGCTAGTGGTTTGGAGAGGGTCACAGGGGGCACCGGGGAGCTGTTTTTT. V is TRBV12-5 and J is TRBJ2-2, with 8 bases identical to TRBD1. CDR1 and CDR2 (germline): LGHNT, FRNRAP. This CDR3 spans 17 amino acids. After removal of 1 base from V and 4 bases from J, the junction contained 8 bases not matched to a gene.

CDR3 amino acids: CASSAHPDYMTDTQYF. In nucleotides, the CDR3 is TGTGCCAGCAGCGCCCACCCGGACTATATGACAGATACGCAGTATTTT. V gene TRBV9 combines with J gene TRBJ2-3, with a weak D call TRBD2 (6 bases). Germline CDR1 reads SGDLS; CDR2 reads YYNGEE. CDR3 length: 16 residues. Trimming took off 3 bases at V and 3 bases at J, with 17 bases between the two ends. Full variable domain (remainder filled in from reference TRBV9 and TRBJ2-3): DSGVTQTPKHLITATGQRVTLRCSPRSGDLSVYWYQQSLDQGLQFLIQYYNGEERAKGNILERFSAQQFPDLHSELNLSSLELGDSALYFCASSAHPDYMTDTQYFGPGTRLTVL.

The CDR3 DNA is TGTGCCAGTAGTTACGCCAGCGGGAGGCTGGGGGATGAGCAGTTCTTC. This encodes CASSYASGRLGDEQFF. The V gene is TRBV19, the J gene TRBJ2-1; 9 bases are a match to TRBD2. The germline gives CDR1 LNHDA, CDR2 SQIVND (reference sequence). CDR3 length: 16 residues. V was clipped by 5 bases and J by 8 bases; unmatched bases: 13.

V and J are TRBV25-1 and TRBJ1-5, with D unresolved. The CDR3 is 15 residues long. The germline V gene encodes CDR1 MGHDK and CDR2 SYGVNS. Deletions cut 5 bases from V and 1 base from J, with 12 bases between. The CDR3 nucleotides read TGTGCCAGCAGTAACATGGTTGTGAGCAATCAGCCCCAGCATTTT. Translating it yields CASSNMVVSNQPQHF.

For the CDR3, the DNA is TGCGCCAGCAGCGATCAGGGGACTGAAGCTTTCTTT. Protein sequence: CASSDQGTEAFF. The chain has TRBV5-1 and TRBJ1-1; TRBD1 might be the D (6 bases). Germline V CDR1 and CDR2: SGHRS, YFSETQ. Deletions cut 4 bases from V and 5 bases from J, with 9 bases between. The CDR3 is made up of 12 amino acids.

This chain connects TRBV6-5 to TRBJ1-2, with TRBD1 as a possible D gene (5 bases). V gave up 0 bases and J gave up 0 bases, with 8 bases separating them. There are 15 residues in the CDR3. Germline CDR1 and CDR2: MNHEY and SVGAGI. In DNA form, the CDR3 reads TGTGCCAGCAGTTACTCGAGCAGGGCTAACTATGGCTACACCTTC. Protein sequence: CASSYSSRANYGYTF.

V usage is TRBV4-1 and J usage is TRBJ1-1, with D perhaps TRBD1 (5 bases). The germline V gene has CDR1 MGHRA and CDR2 YSYEKL. V lost 0 bases to trimming and J lost 1 base, with 6 bases between them. The CDR3 has 14 amino acids. In DNA, the CDR3 is TGCGCCAGCAGCCAAGAAGACAGGAACACTGAAGCTTTCTTT. Its protein is CASSQEDRNTEAFF.

The chain carries TRBV11-2 and TRBJ1-1, with D unresolved. CDR3 length equals 13 residues. Germline CDR1 and CDR2: SGHAT and FQNNGV. Trimming cost V 5 bases and J 1 base, with 8 bases left between them. In DNA form, the CDR3 reads TGTGCCAGCAGCGTTCATTCGAACACTGAAGCTTTCTTT. It encodes CASSVHSNTEAFF.

V gene TRBV11-2 combines with J gene TRBJ1-4, with D tentatively TRBD1 (6 bases). The CDR3 has 17 amino acids. V was shortened by 3 bases and J by 0 bases, with 14 bases between the two germline ends. Germline lookup yields CDR1 SGHAT and CDR2 FQNNGV. The chain's CDR3 is CASSFGQSYATNEKLFF. The CDR3 DNA reads as TGTGCCAGCAGCTTTGGACAGAGTTATGCAACTAATGAAAAACTGTTTTTT.

V and J are TRBV30 and TRBJ1-2; maybe TRBD1 (5 bases). Trimming shortened V by 2 bases and J by 8 bases, and 15 bases separated the two germline ends. Germline V gene lookup returns CDR1 GTSNPN and CDR2 SVGIG (reference sequence). CDR3 length: 13 amino acids. The CDR3 DNA follows: TGTGCCTGGAGTCCGTCGACAGTGAGGGGCTACACCTTC. Translating it yields CAWSPSTVRGYTF.

V gene TRBV29-1 combines with J gene TRBJ1-2, with D uncertain. V was shortened by 2 bases and J by 11 bases, with 18 bases between the two germline ends. The CDR3 sequence is 13 residues long. Germline V gene lookup returns CDR1 SQVTM and CDR2 ANQGSEA. CDR3 bases: TGCAGCGTTGAAAAGGGTTCCTATTCGGGGTACACCTTC. This codes for CSVEKGSYSGYTF. The whole variable domain, filled in from reference TRBV29-1 and TRBJ1-2, reads SAVISQKPSRDICQRGTSLTIQCQVDSQVTMMFWYRQQPGQSLTLIATANQGSEATYESGFVIDKFPISRPNLTFSTLTVSNMSPEDSSIYLCSVEKGSYSGYTFGSGTRLTVV.

The CDR3 nucleotides are TGTGCCAGCAGCTTCCAGGGGGTGAGAGGAGCCGGGGAGCTGTTTTTT. Amino acids: CASSFQGVRGAGELFF. The chain recombines TRBV7-9 with TRBJ2-2, with TRBD1 matching over 7 bases. Germline V gene lookup returns CDR1 SEHNR and CDR2 FQNEAQ (reference sequence). The CDR3 is made up of 16 amino acids. V lost 3 bases to trimming and J lost 6 bases; unmatched junction nucleotides: 10.

Here the CDR3 DNA reads TGTGCCAGCAGCCAAGAGGGTACGGGGCGGGAGTATGGCTACACCTTC. Protein: CASSQEGTGREYGYTF. The V and J genes are TRBV3-1 (or the pseudogene TRBV3-2) and TRBJ1-2; weak D call: TRBD1 (5 bases). Germline loops: CDR1 LGHDT, CDR2 YNNKEL (reference sequence). This CDR3 comprises 16 residues. Deletions cut 0 bases from V and 5 bases from J, with 16 bases between.

The chain is built from TRBV7-8 and TRBJ2-7, with TRBD1 identical over 9 bases. The trim removed 5 bases at V and 0 bases at J, leaving 8 bases unmatched. Per germline, CDR1 SGHVS and CDR2 FQNEAQ. CDR3 length: 16 residues. The CDR3 DNA is TGTGCCAGCAGCCCCAGACAGGGGGTCCTCTCCTACGAGCAGTACTTC. It encodes CASSPRQGVLSYEQYF.

V is TRBV7-7 and J is TRBJ1-5; no firm D call. The CDR3 has 15 residues. With 5 bases removed from V and 5 bases from J, the gap between germline ends came to 16 bases. Germline V gene data show CDR1 as SSHAT and CDR2 as FNYEAQ (reference sequence). The CDR3 DNA reads as TGTGCCAGCAGCCCGGGCTCGTGGGGAGATCAGCCCCAGCATTTT. It encodes CASSPGSWGDQPQHF.

V gene TRBV5-6 combines with J gene TRBJ2-7, with TRBD2 matching over 8 bases. V gave up 3 bases and J gave up 3 bases; unmatched junction bases: 8. CDR1 is SGHDT and CDR2 is YYEEEE in the germline V gene. This CDR3 region has 15 residues. The CDR3 bases are TGTGCCAGCAGCTCCCGACCGGGGGGGAACTACGAGCAGTACTTC. Protein product: CASSSRPGGNYEQYF.

The chain uses TRBV7-2 and TRBJ2-1; 7 bases fit TRBD2. The CDR3 runs 15 residues. From germline, CDR1 is SGHTA and CDR2 FQGNSA. V lost 3 bases, J lost 5 bases, and 7 bases stayed unmatched. The CDR3 nucleotides are TGTGCCAGCAGCTTCTTTAGCGGGTATAACAATGAGCAGTTCTTC. This encodes CASSFFSGYNNEQFF.

This CDR3 is CASSLLQGLSGNTIYF. CDR3 in DNA: TGTGCCAGCAGCTTGTTACAGGGCCTCTCTGGAAACACCATATATTTT. V usage is TRBV5-6 and J usage is TRBJ1-3; D might be TRBD1 (6 bases). Germline-derived CDR1 and CDR2 are SGHDT and YYEEEE. Between the trimmed V and J ends, which lost 1 base and 0 bases, there was a span of 11 bases. This CDR3 is 16 amino acids long. Complete variable domain (other parts from reference TRBV5-6 and TRBJ1-3): DAGVTQSPTHLIKTRGQQVTLRCSPKSGHDTVSWYQQALGQGPQFIFQYYEEEERQRGNFPDRFSGHQFPNYSSELNVNALLLGDSALYLCASSLLQGLSGNTIYFGEGSWLTVV.